This entry concerns a single T cell receptor beta chain. Its specificity is not known. Per the germline V gene, CDR1 is LNHDA and CDR2 is SQIVND (reference sequence). The CDR3 runs 15 residues. The ends lost 8 bases at V and 3 bases at J; junction bases unmatched: 12. This entry belongs to a study of cytomegalovirus exposure and HLA in healthy donors. Points from the study as a whole: Across donors, presence/absence analyses took sequencing depth to be roughly uniform. Cytomegalovirus-associated TCR beta chains were listed, numbering roughly 150.

Primers included in the PCR were 60 Vbeta and 13 Jbeta primers. Clones were read by immunoSEQ multiplex PCR, and TCRdb kept only the in-frame ones, dropping some. The table records fewer than 300,000 clones, 86% of them present only once. This clonotype was sampled from a middle-aged man in good health and CMV-seropositive. Sequences were obtained from PBMCs. The V gene is TRBV19, the J gene TRBJ1-2, with 7 bases aligning to TRBD1. Written as DNA, the CDR3 is TGTGCCAGTGCCATACACAGGGGTGACGACTATGGCTACACCTTC. Its protein product is CASAIHRGDDYGYTF.